This entry concerns a single T cell receptor (beta chain). What it binds is unknown. The sample is drawn from a study of T cells in Graves' hyperthyroidism and ophthalmopathy. Regarding the study as a whole: Most thyroid-expanded clonotypes above 0.001 were also found in blood.

CDR1 is SQVTM and CDR2 is ANQGSEA in the germline V gene. V dropped 2 bases and J dropped 6 bases, with 10 bases sitting between them. CDR3 length equals 12 residues. It was approximately 9.7 ml of fresh peripheral blood that supplied the PBMCs. The source material, RNA transcripts, was used to amplify TCR beta CDR3 regions. TCR CDR3 underwent first-round RT-PCR with the HTBI primer set. TCRdb re-called the multiplex PCR reads with MiXCR, one entry per CDR3 protein. The data contain over 450,000 distinct CDR3 sequences, about a sixth of them seen just once; the ten biggest clones take up roughly 18%. The sequence was obtained from a woman in her late teens or twenties with Graves' ophthalmopathy. The chain uses TRBV29-1 and TRBJ1-2; D might be TRBD1 (5 bases). Material: blood. CDR3 loop: CSVETPGNGYTF. CDR3 nucleotide sequence: TGCAGCGTTGAAACCCCAGGGAATGGCTACACCTTC.